This TCR beta chain was observed in a study of blood T cell repertoires in COVID-19. In germline, CDR1 is LNHDA, CDR2 SQIVND (reference sequence). Trimming stripped 6 bases from V and 3 bases from J, with 17 bases between. The CDR3 is 15 residues long. Here immunoSEQ multiplex PCR was the method, and the copy in TCRdb shows in-frame clones only, minus some. The table shows about 200,000 clones, with 70% to 85% occurring only once. The sequence came from a human donor with acute or convalescent COVID-19. The donor label of this sample is uncertain. Sequenced sample: peripheral blood. The rearrangement links TRBV19 to TRBJ1-2; D is possibly TRBD1 (5 bases). CDR3 loop: CASRASGEFDYGYTF. DNA for the CDR3: TGTGCCAGTAGAGCATCGGGGGAATTCGACTATGGCTACACCTTC.